The following is a TCR beta chain sequence with its context. The antigen remains undetermined. The repertoire was sequenced with immunoSEQ multiplex PCR; TCRdb's copy has only in-frame clones and lacks some. Here the sample spans fewer than 45,000 clones, around nine tenths being singletons. This sample was included in a study of T cells in localized non-small cell lung cancer. General observations from the study: Of the top 100 tumor clones, median roughly 60 were in adjacent lung, about 30 among its top 100.

The sequence was collected from a female donor of 60 years or more with stage I squamous cell lung carcinoma. The source material was peripheral blood, sampled before any cancer treatment.

The CDR3, as DNA: TGTGCCAGCAGCGGGACAGGGGCTCCCTACGAGCAGTACTTC. The encoded protein is CASSGTGAPYEQYF. The chain carries TRBV6-1 and TRBJ2-7, with 10 positions matching TRBD1. The CDR3 runs to 14 residues. J gave up 2 bases and V 6 bases, and 4 bases lay outside the gene matches. Germline V gene data show CDR1 as MNHNS and CDR2 as SASEGT.